This T cell receptor (beta chain) was identified in a study of OX40 agonist ivuxolimab in advanced cancers. Study-level information: Hepatocellular carcinoma, melanoma, renal cell or head and neck cancer was diagnosed in the dose-escalation patients. Checkpoint inhibitors had been given previously to 35% to 50% of patients.

The assay was immunoSEQ multiplex PCR, and TCRdb's table has in-frame clones only and misses some. Here the sample spans tens of thousands of clones, roughly 80% being singletons. CDR1 is GTSNPN and CDR2 is SVGIG in the germline V gene (reference sequence). The CDR3 sequence is 10 residues long. V was shortened by 4 bases and J by 4 bases, with 4 bases between the two germline ends. Autoimmune disease history or systemic immunosuppression disqualified patients. Sequencing was performed on CD4+ or CD8+ T cells sorted from blood, taken in a trial of the OX40 agonist ivuxolimab. This sequence was found in an adult with an advanced solid tumor such as melanoma, head and neck, liver or kidney cancer. The rearrangement uses TRBV30 and TRBJ1-1; D gene uncertain. The chain's CDR3 is CAWTGTEAFF. The CDR3 nucleotides are TGTGCCTGGACCGGCACTGAAGCTTTCTTT.